These T cell receptor beta chains were read from a single sample in a study of tumor and adjacent non-tumor tissue in lung cancer. TCRdb re-derived calls from the multiplex PCR reads in MiXCR, one entry per CDR3 protein. The sample includes more than 120,000 distinct CDR3 sequences, about 71% of them seen just once. Sequencing used lung tumor tissue. All receptors come from a man aged 60 to 75 with small cell lung cancer. Both conserved end residues are part of each CDR3. D genes are given only for firm matches. Clone size is shown for a subset of rows, as once, few, many or a class of expanded clone.

D,size,V,J,DNA,CDR3
NA,NA,TRBV6-2/TRBV6-3,TRBJ1-1,TGTGCCAGCACGAGGACGGCCGAACCGACTGAAGCTTTCTTT,CASTRTAEPTEAFF
NA,NA,TRBV13,TRBJ1-2,TGTGCCAGCAGCTTATATGGGAGCTATGTCTACACCTTC,CASSLYGSYVYTF
NA,NA,TRBV20-1,TRBJ2-3,TGCAGTGCTCTGGTTAGCATAGATACGCAGTATTTT,CSALVSIDTQYF
NA,NA,TRBV6-1,TRBJ2-5,TGTGCCAGCAAGAGGGGGACAAGGGGCGTGATAGAGACCCAGTACTTC,CASKRGTRGVIETQYF
NA,NA,TRBV12-3/TRBV12-4,TRBJ2-5,TGTGTCATCAGTTCCGCTCACAAAGAGACCCAGTACTTC,CVISSAHKETQYF
TRBD2,medium-sized,TRBV4-1,TRBJ2-7,TGCGCCAGCAGCCAAGAGGCTCCTGCGGGAGGGCCTTACGAGCAGTACTTC,CASSQEAPAGGPYEQYF
NA,NA,TRBV18,TRBJ1-1,TGTGCCAGCTCACCACATCAGGAGAACACTGAAACTTTCTTT,CASSPHQENTETFF
TRBD2,NA,TRBV7-8,TRBJ2-3,TGTGCCAGCACCACTAGCGGGAGTCGAGATACGCAGTATTTT,CASTTSGSRDTQYF
TRBD1,NA,TRBV12-3/TRBV12-4,TRBJ2-2,TGTACCAGCAGGGGGACAGGGGGTGACACCGGGGAGCTGCTTTTT,CTSRGTGGDTGELLF
NA,NA,TRBV24-1,TRBJ1-5,TGTGCCACCGCCGGCGAGAGGGCCGATCAACGCCAGCATTTT,CATAGERADQRQHF
NA,NA,TRBV28,TRBJ2-2,TGTACCAGCAGTATCAACACCGGGGAGCTGTTTTTT,CTSSINTGELFF
NA,NA,TRBV29-1,TRBJ2-3,TGCAGCGTTCAAGATCGGAATGGGCGGGATACGCAGTATTTT,CSVQDRNGRDTQYF
TRBD1,many,TRBV6-1,TRBJ2-1,TGTGCCAGCAGTGACCGGGACAGGGTATACAATGAGCAGTTCTTC,CASSDRDRVYNEQFF
NA,NA,TRBV11-3,TRBJ1-1,TGTGTCAGCAACTTAGAGGGTGGAACTGAAGCTTTCTTT,CVSNLEGGTEAFF
NA,many,TRBV29-1,TRBJ2-3,TGCAGCGTTGGACTAGGAAAAAGAGATACGCAGTATTTT,CSVGLGKRDTQYF
TRBD2,few,TRBV20-1,TRBJ2-1,TGCAGTGCCCTAGGGGCTAGCGGGTTCAATGAGCAGTTCTTC,CSALGASGFNEQFF
NA,NA,TRBV5-5,TRBJ2-5,TGTGCCAGCAGTTTGACAATCCAAGAGACCCAGTACTTC,CASSLTIQETQYF
NA,NA,TRBV12-3/TRBV12-4,TRBJ2-1,TGTACCAGCACAGGGAGTCAGGGAATTAGTGAGCAGTTCTTC,CTSTGSQGISEQFF
TRBD2,NA,TRBV29-1,TRBJ2-1,TGCAGCGTCACCTTGATTAGCGGGAGAGACGATGAGCAGTTCTTC,CSVTLISGRDDEQFF
NA,NA,TRBV30,TRBJ1-1,TGTGCCTGGGCGCAGGGGAACACTGAAGCTTTCTTT,CAWAQGNTEAFF
TRBD2,NA,TRBV4-1,TRBJ2-1,TGCGCCAGCAGCCAAGATTCCAGCGGGACTCGGGGTGAGCAGTTCTTC,CASSQDSSGTRGEQFF
TRBD2,NA,TRBV20-1,TRBJ2-3,TGCAGTGCTAGAGAAATTAGCGGGAGAGGAGGTACACAGTATTTT,CSAREISGRGGTQYF
TRBD2,once,TRBV11-3,TRBJ2-3,TGTACCAGCGGCTTCGGACTAGCGGGAGATACGCAGTATTTT,CTSGFGLAGDTQYF
TRBD2,once,TRBV5-1,TRBJ2-1,TGTGCCAGCAGCAGTGGACTAGCGGGAGGGTTGGATGGGCAGTTCTTC,CASSSGLAGGLDGQFF
TRBD2,NA,TRBV7-2,TRBJ2-1,TGTGCCAGCAGCTTTAGCGGGAGGGCCTGTTACAATGAGCAGTTCTTC,CASSFSGRACYNEQFF
TRBD2,NA,TRBV20-1,TRBJ2-2,TGCAGTGCTAGGAAAAGACTAGCGGGATGTAGGGGCACCGGGGAGCTGTTTTTT,CSARKRLAGCRGTGELFF
NA,many,TRBV20-1,TRBJ2-6,TGCAGTGCTTCCGTCGGGGGCTCTGGGGCCAACGTCCTGACTTTC,CSASVGGSGANVLTF
TRBD1,few,TRBV5-4,TRBJ2-1,TGTGCCAGCAGGGGGCAGACAGGGCGCGGGGAGCAGTTCTTC,CASRGQTGRGEQFF
NA,NA,TRBV10-3,TRBJ2-1,TGTGCCATCAGTAATCAGGGAAACGAGCAGTTCTTC,CAISNQGNEQFF
NA,few,TRBV29-1,TRBJ1-2,TGCAGCGTTGAGAAGGGCCCAGTTAACTATGGCTACACCTTC,CSVEKGPVNYGYTF
NA,many,TRBV20-1,TRBJ2-2,TGCAGTGCTTACCTAGGGAGCCCCGGGGAGCTGTTTTTT,CSAYLGSPGELFF
TRBD2,NA,TRBV11-2,TRBJ2-1,TGTGACAGCAGGCCTAGACTGGCGGGAGGGCAATATGAGCAGTTCTTC,CDSRPRLAGGQYEQFF
NA,NA,TRBV6-1,TRBJ1-2,TGTGACAGCAGTGTACGGGCTGATTATGGCTACACCTTC,CDSSVRADYGYTF
NA,NA,TRBV5-1,TRBJ2-5,TGCGCCAGCAGCTTTTTAGACCTTGTGGGAGAGACCCAGTACTTC,CASSFLDLVGETQYF
NA,NA,TRBV11-2,TRBJ2-3,TGTGCCAGCAACATGGCGCTAACAAGCCCAGATACGCAGTATTTT,CASNMALTSPDTQYF
NA,NA,TRBV11-1,TRBJ2-7,TGTGCCAGCGGCTTAGAACCCCAGAGTGTCTACGAGCAGTATTTC,CASGLEPQSVYEQYF
NA,NA,TRBV28,TRBJ1-1,TGTGCCAGCAGTCCAAAATGGGAAGGGAAAGGTCTTGAAGCTTTCTTT,CASSPKWEGKGLEAFF
NA,NA,TRBV6-5,TRBJ2-1,TGTGCCAGCAGTTCCCGCCCCGGGACTCCCCACTACAATGAGCAGCTCTTC,CASSSRPGTPHYNEQLF
NA,NA,TRBV20-1,TRBJ2-4,TGCAGTGCCCCCGGGGAGAAAAACATTCAGTACTTC,CSAPGEKNIQYF
NA,NA,TRBV6-5,TRBJ2-2,TGTGCCAGCAGTTACCGGAGCGGCAACACCGGGGAGCTGTTTTTT,CASSYRSGNTGELFF
TRBD2,NA,TRBV20-1,TRBJ2-3,TGCAGTGCTACTAGCGGAATCAGCGCAGATACGCACTATTTT,CSATSGISADTHYF
NA,NA,TRBV4-1,TRBJ1-5,TGCGCCAGCAACCAAGACCCCAATCAGCCCCAGCATTTT,CASNQDPNQPQHF
NA,NA,TRBV29-1,TRBJ2-5,TGCAGCGTTGAGACGCTTCAAGAGACCCAGTACTTC,CSVETLQETQYF
NA,NA,TRBV6-6,TRBJ1-2,TGTACCAGCAGTTTAGGGGTTGATTATGACTACACCTTC,CTSSLGVDYDYTF
NA,NA,TRBV20-1,TRBJ2-5,TGCAGTGTTAGAGATCTAAGTCGGGGCCTACAAGAGACCCAGTACTTC,CSVRDLSRGLQETQYF
NA,many,TRBV11-2,TRBJ1-2,TGTGCCAGCAGCTTATGGGATTTCTATGGCTACACCTTC,CASSLWDFYGYTF
TRBD1,NA,TRBV6-1,TRBJ1-1,TGCGTCAGCAGTGCTGGACAGGGGGCCCTCCACACTGAAGCTTTCTTT,CVSSAGQGALHTEAFF
NA,once,TRBV11-2,TRBJ2-2,TGTACCAGCAGCTTATCCCCCACTGGGGAGCTGTTTTTC,CTSSLSPTGELFF
TRBD2,NA,TRBV5-1,TRBJ2-1,TGCGCCAGCAGCTTGGATTCTAGCGGGTGGGATGAGCAGTTCTTC,CASSLDSSGWDEQFF
NA,NA,TRBV6-1,TRBJ1-1,TGTGTCGGCAGTGGGGGGGGCGTAGCTTTTTTT,CVGSGGGVAFF
TRBD1,NA,TRBV11-3,TRBJ2-4,TGTGCCAGCAGGCCAACGACGAGGGGGCTAAACAAAAACAGTCAGTACTTC,CASRPTTRGLNKNSQYF
NA,NA,TRBV11-2,TRBJ1-1,TGTGCCAGCAGCAGTGACTGGGACACTGAAGCTTCCTTT,CASSSDWDTEASF
NA,once,TRBV29-1,TRBJ2-3,TGCAGCACGAAGCCAGTGGCCACAGATACGCAGTATTTT,CSTKPVATDTQYF
NA,few,TRBV14,TRBJ2-3,TGTGCCAGCAGCCTAGGACGGCTGATTTCTGTAGATACGCAGTATTTT,CASSLGRLISVDTQYF